A selection of T cell receptor beta chains follows, all from one sample in a study of Ad26.COV2.S vaccination and SARS-CoV-2 variants. Some clones are missing from TCRdb's copy, which holds only in-frame ones; the method was immunoSEQ multiplex PCR. The table includes about 250,000 clones, around 85% detected once. This specimen was peripheral blood, taken in a trial of Ad26.COV2.S vaccine versus placebo. These receptors all stem from a person aged 18-65 years who received the Ad26.COV2.S COVID-19 vaccine or a placebo. Both conserved end residues are trimmed from each CDR3. The D gene is left open where the match is weak.

TRBD1,TRBV7-9,TRBJ1-4,ASSPGQAINEKLF
-,TRBV6-5,TRBJ1-1,ASRYADSHLPEAF
-,TRBV19,TRBJ2-4,ASSIDITGGAGLQY
-,TRBV6-5,TRBJ1-2,ASSPGYGYT
-,TRBV14,TRBJ1-2,ASSQRRGDLVGYT
-,TRBV18,TRBJ2-3,ASSTTRGTDTQY
-,TRBV6-2/TRBV6-3,TRBJ2-3,ASTPHLGPGTDTQY
-,TRBV10-3,TRBJ1-4,AISERGGQEKLF
-,TRBV1,TRBJ2-1,TSSQALPGGNEQF
-,TRBV27,TRBJ1-2,ASSLTGIRGYT